These 12 T cell receptor beta chains came from one sample sequenced in a study of shared clonotypes between healthy human individuals. Clones were read by immunoSEQ multiplex PCR, and TCRdb kept only the in-frame ones, dropping some. Among millions of clones listed, over 85% were seen once. The sample comprised naive CD4+ T cells from PBMCs. The subset was: CD45RA+ positively selected. These TCRs come from a young man in good health. Some clones in this sample may be carry-over from other donors' samples.

This chain links TRBV28 with TRBJ1-5, with TRBD1 matching over 8 bases. This CDR3 has 17 amino acids. The trim removed 6 bases at V and 2 bases at J, leaving 12 bases unmatched. The germline V gene encodes CDR1 MDHEN and CDR2 SYDVKM. CDR3 DNA sequence: TGTGCCAGCAGCGACAGGGGAGGGACTCGGGGCAATCAGCCCCAGCATTTT. Its protein product is CASSDRGGTRGNQPQHF.

J is TRBJ2-2 and V is TRBV5-6; possibly TRBD2 for D (6 bases). Germline V gene lookup returns CDR1 SGHDT and CDR2 YYEEEE. Trimming removed 4 bases from V and 1 base from J, with 14 bases in between. There are 16 residues in the CDR3. Here the CDR3 reads CASSLRGRGNTGELFF. CDR3 coding DNA: TGTGCCAGCAGCCTGCGGGGAAGGGGGAACACCGGGGAGCTGTTTTTT.

CDR3 sequence (DNA): TGTGCCAGCAGTGAAGCGCACAGTAACTATGGCTACACCTTC. Protein product: CASSEAHSNYGYTF. The rearrangement uses TRBV6-1 and TRBJ1-2; no clear D gene. Germline values: CDR1 MNHNS, CDR2 SASEGT. V was clipped by 0 bases and J by 1 base, with 6 bases between them. The CDR3 spans 14 residues.

V gene TRBV19 combines with J gene TRBJ2-7; 7 bases map to TRBD1. Looked up from germline, CDR1 is LNHDA and CDR2 is SQIVND (reference sequence). The CDR3 spans 14 residues. V lost 1 base, J lost 5 bases, and 5 bases stayed unmatched. The CDR3 protein is CASSIGDRANEQYF. For the CDR3, the DNA is TGTGCCAGTAGTATAGGAGACAGGGCGAACGAGCAGTACTTC.

This chain links TRBV7-3 with TRBJ2-7, with D perhaps assigned TRBD1 or TRBD2 (5 bases each). CDR1 SGHTA and CDR2 FQGTGA come from the germline V gene. CDR3 size: 15 residues. V lost 8 bases to trimming and J lost 4 bases, with 21 bases between them. The CDR3 DNA reads as TGTGCCAGCTCCAGGGACGCCGGAACACTATACGAGCAGTACTTC. It codes for CASSRDAGTLYEQYF.

J is TRBJ2-2 and V is TRBV5-1, with TRBD1 identical over 8 bases. The CDR3 contains 16 residues. Per germline, CDR1 SGHRS and CDR2 YFSETQ. The V gene end was trimmed by 4 bases and the J gene end by 3 bases; junction bases not matched to a gene: 8. CDR3 nucleotides: TGCGCCAGCAGCCTACAGGGGGATACAGACACCGGGGAGCTGTTTTTT. This codes for CASSLQGDTDTGELFF.

The V call is TRBV7-8, the J call TRBJ1-1; D might be TRBD1 (5 bases). The V gene's germline CDR1 is SGHVS and CDR2 FQNEAQ. This CDR3 comprises 18 residues. Trimming shortened V by 0 bases and J by 5 bases, and 22 bases separated the two germline ends. The CDR3 DNA reads as TGTGCCAGCAGCTTAGCAGGGGACCGACGAACAAGTGGGACTGAAGCTTTCTTT. This codes for CASSLAGDRRTSGTEAFF.

The chain recombines TRBV14 with TRBJ2-2, with D perhaps TRBD2 (5 bases). The CDR3 covers 14 residues. V shed 6 bases and J shed 3 bases, with 11 bases lying between them. CDR1 SGHDN and CDR2 FVKESK come from the germline V gene. CDR3 in DNA: TGTGCCAGCAGGGCGGACTGGGACACCGGGGAGCTGTTTTTT. Translation: CASRADWDTGELFF.

The genes are TRBV10-3 and TRBJ1-1; D is unresolved. CDR1 is ENHRY, CDR2 SYGVKD, per germline. V was cut by 11 bases and J by 1 base, with 11 bases left in between. The CDR3 has 12 residues. The CDR3 coding sequence is TGTGCCTCGTCAGGAGGGAACACTGAAGCTTTCTTT. Protein sequence: CASSGGNTEAFF.

The chain joins TRBV10-3 to TRBJ1-1, with a weak D call TRBD1 (5 bases). V was pared by 10 bases and J by 2 bases, with 14 bases between. Looked up from germline, CDR1 is ENHRY and CDR2 is SYGVKD. The CDR3 totals 13 residues. DNA for the CDR3: TGTGCCACACAGGAGAGTTTAAACACTGAAGCTTTCTTT. This gives the protein CATQESLNTEAFF.

The chain joins TRBV9 to TRBJ2-3; D perhaps matches TRBD1 (7 bases). Trimming took 0 bases from V and 8 from J, leaving 16 bases between them. The CDR3 has 15 amino acids. Germline CDR1 reads SGDLS; CDR2 reads YYNGEE. The CDR3 spells CASSVGQGGIGTQYF. CDR3 bases: TGTGCCAGCAGCGTAGGGCAGGGGGGTATCGGTACGCAGTATTTT.

DNA for the CDR3: TGTGCCACCAGCAGACAGGGAGTAGACCAAGAGACCCAGTACTTC. This codes for CATSRQGVDQETQYF. This sequence joins TRBV15 and TRBJ2-5, with D perhaps matching TRBD1 or TRBD2 (5 bases each). CDR3 length equals 15 residues. CDR1 and CDR2 (germline): LNHNV, YYDKDF (reference sequence). The V and J ends lost 2 bases and 0 bases respectively, with 10 bases between them. Full variable domain (outside the CDR3, taken from reference TRBV15 and TRBJ2-5): DAMVIQNPRYQVTQFGKPVTLSCSQTLNHNVMYWYQQKSSQAPKLLFHYYDKDFNNEADTPDNFQSRRPNTSFCFLDIRSPGLGDTAMYLCATSRQGVDQETQYFGPGTRLLVL.